This paragraph reports one T cell receptor beta chain. Its antigen is unknown. Nothing much larger sits one base from this clone, and base qualities are not available. This entry belongs to a study of cytotoxic CD8 clonotypes in ibrutinib-treated CLL (dated by TCRdb to 2020 to 2022). Regarding the complete study: In this cohort, about 16 patients were treatment-naive and fewer than 13 were relapsed/refractory, while some 18 had unmutated IGHV. Partial responses were observed in about 24 patients and complete responses in 2; after a median follow-up of around 68 months, remission was maintained in approximately 14 patients and progression was observed in about twelve. The response samples were drawn at a median of approximately twelve months into treatment, with a range of about 6 to 40 months. An average of about 260,000 productive templates and some 99,000 productive rearrangements was obtained per sample. Of the 86 people in the trial, about two dozen had longitudinal samples available. Cryopreserved peripheral blood mononuclear cells were collected before treatment, at response, and at either disease progression or sustained remission. All remission and progressive disease samples were collected while patients were still receiving ibrutinib.

Study-level results and caveats: An increase in clonality was observed at ibrutinib response, with clonality remaining stable during sustained remission and falling back toward baseline at progression. Sampling times were not matched between sustained-remission and progressing patients, and lymph node repertoires were not studied. At baseline, clonality was higher than in age-matched healthy donors and showed a strong correlation with circulating CD8+ T-cell counts. Public clonotypes were rare and either shrank or stayed stable during treatment, and the rise in clonality at ibrutinib response reflected expansion of private clonotypes.

According to the germline V gene (reference sequence), CDR1 reads MNHEY and CDR2 reads SMNVEV. From the cysteine up to the phenylalanine, the CDR3 has a length of 13 residues. CDR3 DNA is the only sequence kept; it has 39 bases, read in frame from the first base. Between the V and J ends, shortened by 3 bases and 4 bases respectively, the junction contains 10 bases. On a MiSeq, deep resolution sequencing aimed for a depth between 1 in 1 million and 1 in 200,000 T cells, with each clonotype covered approximately 10x on average. The immunoSEQ hsTCRB Kit was used to generate the TCR beta libraries. The authors processed their data as follows. ImmunoSEQ Data Assistant and ImmunoSEQ Analyzer were used for data analysis, and V, D and J genes were assigned according to IMGT definitions. Clonality, which ranges from 0 to 1, was calculated by subtracting the normalized Shannon entropy of productive rearrangement frequencies from one. Only overrepresented clonotypes making up at least 0.05% of the repertoire of each patient were included in the public clonotype analysis. Repertoires from approximately 12 age-matched healthy donors in immuneACCESS were used as clonality controls. TCRdb carries this immuneACCESS record with in-frame sequences only. Its versions omit some clonotypes, under half of them owing to an unresolved V gene in the studies checked, with the rest unexplained. The V and J calls and clone size come from that table; D and trimming were worked out from the DNA. The sample table shows 150,000 to 250,000 clones, and around 72% are seen once. Around 15% of the sample is taken by the ten largest.

According to the study, the label for this sample's time point signals: approximately 2 years on ibrutinib. Around 2 micrograms of genomic DNA were extracted from cryopreserved PBMCs for TCR beta library preparation. Longitudinal blood samples from CLL patients on ibrutinib monotherapy underwent high-throughput TCR beta sequencing. Patients were enrolled in a phase 2 open-label single-center ibrutinib monotherapy trial. This receptor was identified in a human donor with chronic lymphocytic leukemia. Recombination joined TRBV27 with TRBJ2-7; no D gene can be assigned with confidence. The material sequenced was PBMCs, taken after 24 months of ibrutinib treatment. The DNA sequence is given as TGTGCCAGCAGTTTGGTTTCCGGGTACGAGCAGTACTTC. The resulting protein is CASSLVSGYEQYF.